One sample yielded the 11 T cell receptor beta chains listed below, sequenced in a study of identical twins (dated by TCRdb to the mid-2010s). The library relied on 5' RACE. The data were produced on an Illumina HiSeq 2000. TCRdb reran the public reads through fastp at Q25 and MiXCR, keeping productive beta chains. Merged by CDR3 protein, the rows form single entries marked with the most common genes and DNA. In this sample the table shows around 1.7 million distinct CDR3 sequences, roughly 35% of which occur a single time. In total, the top ten clones hold about 0.3% of the sample. Source material: cord blood. Receptors were obtained from a newborn girl in good health.

This chain joins TRBV4-2 and TRBJ1-4; no definite D call. Between the trimmed V and J ends, which lost 0 bases and 6 bases, there was a span of 14 bases. Germline V lookup: CDR1 LGHNA, CDR2 YNFKEQ. The CDR3 sequence is 16 residues long. The CDR3: CASSQDGRPAHEKLFF. The CDR3 nucleotides read TGTGCCAGCAGCCAAGATGGTAGACCAGCCCATGAAAAACTGTTTTTT.

The chain links TRBV20-1 to TRBJ2-4, with no clear D. The CDR3 has 13 residues. In germline, CDR1 is DFQATT, CDR2 SNEGSKA (reference sequence). Trimming took off 1 base at V and 0 bases at J, with 4 bases between the two ends. In DNA, the CDR3 is TGCAGTGCTAGAGTCGTAGCCAAAAACATTCAGTACTTC. It is translated as CSARVVAKNIQYF.

This clonotype appeared a few times. The V gene is TRBV21-1, the J gene TRBJ1-5; TRBD1, the D gene given by the table, was not confirmed from the DNA. TRBV21-1 is a documented pseudogene. The length of the CDR3 is 18 residues. The chain's CDR3 is CASTHPGQLSFSNQPQHF. The CDR3 DNA follows: TGTGCCAGCACCCACCCGGGACAGCTTTCTTTTAGCAATCAGCCCCAGCATTTT.

As to this clonotype: A much larger clone differs by one base, so this may be a read error. The chain combines TRBV10-3 with TRBJ2-1; D is undetermined. The V end lost 4 bases, the J end lost 10 bases, and 20 bases lay between the germline ends. CDR1 is ENHRY and CDR2 is SYGVKD in the germline V gene. The CDR3 runs 15 residues. CDR3 loop: CAISVALGSTYEQFF. CDR3 coding DNA: TGTGCCATCAGTGTCGCCCTAGGCAGTACCTACGAGCAGTTCTTC.

This clonotype came up many times. The V gene is TRBV12-3 or TRBV12-4, the J gene TRBJ2-7; D unresolved. With 2 bases removed from V and 3 bases from J, the gap between germline ends came to 5 bases. The CDR3 is made up of 12 amino acids. CDR3 nucleotides: TGTGCCAGCAGTTTAATCGACTACGAGCAGTACTTC. Translated: CASSLIDYEQYF.

DNA of the CDR3: TGCAGTGCTCAGAGGGCAGCCGAAGCTTTCTTT. It encodes CSAQRAAEAFF. The chain is built from TRBV20-1 and TRBJ1-1; no firm D call. This CDR3 comprises 11 residues. Germline CDR1 is DFQATT and CDR2 is SNEGSKA (reference sequence). V was clipped by 5 bases and J by 8 bases, with 12 bases between them.

The chain has TRBV30 and TRBJ1-2; D gene uncertain. The CDR3 has 9 amino acids. Trimming took 6 bases from V and 1 from J, leaving 0 bases between them. The germline CDR1 and CDR2 sequences are GTSNPN and SVGIG (reference sequence). The chain's CDR3 is CACNYGYTF. CDR3 sequence (DNA): TGTGCCTGTAACTATGGCTACACCTTC.

V is TRBV5-1 and J is TRBJ2-3; 8 bases align to TRBD2. The V gene's germline CDR1 is SGHRS and CDR2 YFSETQ. V shed 4 bases, J shed 4 bases, and the junction held 14 bases outside the gene matches. CDR3 length: 17 amino acids. The CDR3 DNA is TGCGCCAGCAGCGGACCATTTACAGCGGGAGTTGCAGATACGCAGTATTTT. Its protein product is CASSGPFTAGVADTQYF.

This clonotype was seen only a few times. The CDR3 coding sequence is TGTGCCAGCACCACCAGGACAGGTCTCTCAGATACGCAGTATTTT. The encoded protein is CASTTRTGLSDTQYF. The chain couples TRBV6-1 to TRBJ2-3; TRBD1 agrees at 7 bases. The germline V gene has CDR1 MNHNS and CDR2 SASEGT. This CDR3 has 15 amino acids. V dropped 7 bases and J dropped 4; count of bases not matched to a gene: 11.

This clonotype turned up a few times. The V and J genes are TRBV6-6 and TRBJ2-1, with 10 bases aligning to TRBD2. Germline values: CDR1 MNHNY, CDR2 SVGAGI (reference sequence). The CDR3 extends over 17 amino acids. Losses at the gene ends were 0 bases for V and 0 bases for J; bases not matched to a gene: 2. Here the CDR3 reads CASSYSPSGSSYNEQFF. In nucleotides, the CDR3 is TGTGCCAGCAGTTACTCCCCTAGCGGGAGCTCCTACAATGAGCAGTTCTTC.

The chain uses TRBV28 and TRBJ1-4; D perhaps matches TRBD1 (5 bases). V was cut by 5 bases and J by 5 bases, with 18 bases left in between. Germline values: CDR1 MDHEN, CDR2 SYDVKM. This CDR3 is built from 16 residues. The CDR3 loop reads CASSGVDSWTNEKLFF. In DNA form, the CDR3 reads TGTGCCAGCAGTGGGGTTGACAGTTGGACCAATGAAAAACTGTTTTTT. Full variable domain (missing parts from reference TRBV28 and TRBJ1-4): DVKVTQSSRYLVKRTGEKVFLECVQDMDHENMFWYRQDPGLGLRLIYFSYDVKMKEKGDIPEGYSVSREKKERFSLILESASTNQTSMYLCASSGVDSWTNEKLFFGSGTQLSVL.